One and the same sample provided the 27 T cell receptor beta chains below, sequenced in a study of blood T cells in healthy people across ages. A second PCR, run for roughly 7 to 12 cycles, used a sample-barcoded 5' primer plus a J-beta primer mix. TCRdb used MiXCR to reprocess the 5' RACE reads, holding one entry per CDR3 protein. The sample lists about 730,000 distinct CDR3 sequences; roughly 43% were seen once. The source material was blood. The receptors derive from a woman aged 55-69 years in good health.

This clonotype was seen once. A much bigger clone sits one base away, suggesting this may be a read error. V is TRBV9 and J is TRBJ2-7; D might be TRBD2 (6 bases). Germline loops: CDR1 SGDLS, CDR2 YYNGEE. The CDR3 contains 14 residues. V gave up 4 bases and J gave up 10 bases, with 21 bases separating them. CDR3 coding DNA: TGTGCCAGCAGCAGACTAGTGGGGGGTGATCTCCAGTACTTC. It specifies CASSRLVGGDLQYF.

This clonotype was observed many times. V gene TRBV24-1 combines with J gene TRBJ2-1; D not certain. This CDR3 is 11 amino acids long. Germline V gene sequence: CDR1 KGHDR, CDR2 SFDVKD. Trimming removed 5 bases at V and 6 bases at J, with 4 bases between. The CDR3 sequence is CATSALNEQFF. The CDR3 nucleotides read TGTGCCACCAGTGCTCTCAATGAGCAGTTCTTC.

The chain uses TRBV20-1 and TRBJ2-3, with D perhaps matching TRBD1 (5 bases). Germline V CDR1 and CDR2: DFQATT, SNEGSKA (reference sequence). The CDR3 is 13 amino acids. The ends were cut back, 3 bases at V and 5 bases at J, with 12 bases in the middle. CDR3 protein: CSARLTEIDTQYF. In DNA form, the CDR3 reads TGCAGTGCTAGGTTGACAGAGATAGATACGCAGTATTTT.

This clonotype occurred a few times. V is TRBV28 and J is TRBJ2-7; 7 bases are a match to TRBD2. V gave up 8 bases and J gave up 5 bases; unmatched junction bases: 6. The germline gives CDR1 MDHEN, CDR2 SYDVKM. The CDR3 runs to 12 residues. Here the CDR3 reads CASLDAGDEQYF. Written as DNA, the CDR3 is TGTGCCAGCTTGGATGCGGGAGACGAGCAGTACTTC.

The V gene is TRBV20-1, the J gene TRBJ2-3; the match to TRBD2 covers 7 bases. Germline loops: CDR1 DFQATT, CDR2 SNEGSKA (reference sequence). V lost 8 bases to trimming and J lost 5 bases; unmatched junction nucleotides: 19. CDR3 size: 16 residues. The CDR3 DNA reads as TGCAGTACTGCGGTCTCTGGCGGGAGAGGGGAAGATACGCAGTATTTT. Amino acids: CSTAVSGGRGEDTQYF.

About this clonotype itself: Because the CDR3's place on the DNA is in doubt, the DNA is left out and the CDR3 is given as listed by TCRdb. The rearrangement links TRBV21-1 to TRBJ1-2; the table's D call of TRBD1 was not tested on the DNA. TRBV21-1 is assigned pseudogene status. The CDR3 is 17 residues long, ends included. The CDR3 spells CASSNTGVAGGSYGYTF.

The V call is TRBV3-1, the J call TRBJ2-7; 8 bases agree with TRBD1. Germline values: CDR1 LGHDT, CDR2 YNNKEL (reference sequence). V shed 5 bases and J 6 bases; nucleotides not matched to a gene: 9. This CDR3 is 14 amino acids long. The CDR3 here is CASSGQGLPSEQYF. Written as DNA, the CDR3 is TGTGCCAGCAGCGGACAGGGCCTCCCCTCCGAGCAGTACTTC.

V gene TRBV4-2 combines with J gene TRBJ2-7, with 7 bases fitting TRBD1. The CDR3 is 16 residues long. The V gene's germline CDR1 is LGHNA and CDR2 YNFKEQ. After removal of 1 base from V and 0 bases from J, the junction contained 6 bases not matched to a gene. The CDR3 protein is CASSQAQGQSSYEQYF. DNA of the CDR3: TGTGCCAGCAGCCAAGCCCAGGGACAGAGCTCCTACGAGCAGTACTTC.

This clonotype was counted a few times. The gene calls are TRBV20-1 and TRBJ1-2; possible D gene TRBD1, 5 bases. Deletions cut 6 bases from V and 1 base from J, with 21 bases between. The CDR3 has 16 residues. Germline values: CDR1 DFQATT, CDR2 SNEGSKA (reference sequence). The CDR3 nucleotides are TGCAGTGCCCCCCCTCCAAGGACACATTTTAACTATGGCTACACCTTC. Translating it yields CSAPPPRTHFNYGYTF.

The rearrangement links TRBV2 to TRBJ2-7; TRBD2 might be the D (6 bases). V lost 3 bases to trimming and J lost 2 bases, with 23 bases between them. The CDR3 length is 18 residues. In germline, CDR1 is SNHLY, CDR2 FYNNEI. The CDR3 sequence is CASSDPSASLIATYEQYF. The CDR3 coding sequence is TGTGCCAGCAGTGACCCTAGCGCGAGTTTAATAGCAACCTACGAGCAGTACTTC.

Ten or more counts support this clonotype. CDR3 residues: CSAAPSGQLYEQYF. Here the CDR3 DNA reads TGCAGCGCCGCCCCCTCGGGACAGCTCTACGAGCAGTACTTC. The chain is built from TRBV29-1 and TRBJ2-7; the match to TRBD1 covers 7 bases. Germline trimming cut 7 bases from V and 3 bases from J; bases unmatched to any gene: 12. This CDR3 contains 14 residues. Germline-derived CDR1 and CDR2 are SQVTM and ANQGSEA.

The chain joins TRBV7-3 to TRBJ2-1, with unresolved D. From germline, CDR1 is SGHTA and CDR2 FQGTGA. This CDR3 has 12 residues. With 3 bases removed from V and 8 bases from J, the gap between germline ends came to 8 bases. CDR3 residues: CASSFFGDEQFF. CDR3 DNA sequence: TGTGCCAGCAGCTTTTTTGGCGATGAGCAGTTCTTC.

This clonotype was seen more than once but under ten times. This chain joins TRBV9 and TRBJ2-5; D may be TRBD2 (6 bases). V was pared by 3 bases and J by 0 bases, with 9 bases between. The CDR3 has 14 amino acids. Germline V gene sequence: CDR1 SGDLS, CDR2 YYNGEE. Here the CDR3 DNA reads TGTGCCAGCAGCGACACTAGCCACCAAGAGACCCAGTACTTC. Its protein is CASSDTSHQETQYF.

DNA of the CDR3: TGTGCCAGCAGCTTAGAAGTGGCAGATAATGAAAAACTGTTTTTT. The encoded protein is CASSLEVADNEKLFF. The genes are TRBV7-2 and TRBJ1-4; D is uncertain. The CDR3 length is 15 residues. CDR1 is SGHTA, CDR2 FQGNSA, per germline. V shed 1 base and J shed 4 bases, with 10 bases lying between them.

This clonotype was picked up many times. This chain joins TRBV29-1 and TRBJ2-1; tentatively, D is TRBD2 (6 bases). The V gene's germline CDR1 is SQVTM and CDR2 ANQGSEA. The length of the CDR3 is 11 residues. V lost 4 bases to trimming and J lost 14 bases, with 15 bases between them. The DNA of the CDR3 is TGCAGCGTTGTGCGGGTGGGGACTGAGTTCTTC. This gives the protein CSVVRVGTEFF.

V and J are TRBV7-2 and TRBJ1-6; TRBD1 aligns across 7 bases. This CDR3 spans 17 amino acids. Germline V gene data show CDR1 as SGHTA and CDR2 as FQGNSA. J gave up 8 bases and V 5 bases, and 15 bases lay outside the gene matches. CDR3 residues: CASSRGAQGRRDSPLHF. The CDR3 DNA is TGTGCCAGCAGCCGGGGGGCACAGGGGCGTCGGGATTCACCCCTCCACTTT.

There are many counts of this clonotype. The chain is built from TRBV29-1 and TRBJ2-7; no firm D call. V was cut by 0 bases and J by 2 bases, with 11 bases left in between. Germline loops: CDR1 SQVTM, CDR2 ANQGSEA. The CDR3 is made up of 14 amino acids. The chain's CDR3 is CSVEEGTITYEQYF. The CDR3 DNA is TGCAGCGTTGAAGAGGGAACTATTACCTACGAGCAGTACTTC.

The gene calls are TRBV4-2 and TRBJ1-1; D ambiguous. Germline values: CDR1 LGHNA, CDR2 YNFKEQ. The CDR3 runs to 14 residues. The V gene lost 4 bases and the J gene lost 1 base, with 10 bases spanning the gap. CDR3 nucleotide sequence: TGTGCCAGCAGCCGAGGACGGTCGAACACTGAAGCTTTCTTT. Protein sequence: CASSRGRSNTEAFF.

The chain uses TRBV5-1 and TRBJ2-7; 10 nucleotides agree with TRBD1. V dropped 3 bases and J dropped 2; count of bases not matched to a gene: 5. CDR3 length: 15 residues. Germline V CDR1 and CDR2: SGHRS, YFSETQ. In nucleotides, the CDR3 is TGCGCCAGCAGCTCGGGGGGGACAGGGGCCTACGAGCAGTACTTC. It is translated as CASSSGGTGAYEQYF.

The CDR3 region is CASSFGPRGDGYTF. Here the CDR3 DNA reads TGTGCCAGCAGTTTCGGACCGCGAGGGGATGGCTACACCTTC. V usage is TRBV27 and J usage is TRBJ1-2; a possible D gene is TRBD1 (5 bases). The CDR3 length is 14 residues. Germline values: CDR1 MNHEY, CDR2 SMNVEV (reference sequence). V was clipped by 3 bases and J by 6 bases, with 14 bases between them.

The chain joins TRBV3-1 to TRBJ1-1, with 8 bases aligning to TRBD1. V gave up 0 bases and J gave up 3 bases; unmatched junction bases: 6. The CDR3 runs 16 residues. Germline V lookup: CDR1 LGHDT, CDR2 YNNKEL (reference sequence). CDR3 bases: TGTGCCAGCAGCCAAGATCTTGCGACAGGGGACACTGAAGCTTTCTTT. Protein product: CASSQDLATGDTEAFF.

This clonotype appeared a few times. This sequence joins TRBV5-1 and TRBJ2-3, with TRBD1 matching over 7 bases. This CDR3 is 15 amino acids long. V was clipped by 2 bases and J by 0 bases; unmatched bases: 3. Germline CDR1 reads SGHRS; CDR2 reads YFSETQ. The CDR3 bases are TGCGCCAGCAGCTTAGACAGGGCTAGCACAGATACGCAGTATTTT. Translating it yields CASSLDRASTDTQYF.

The chain carries TRBV5-4 and TRBJ1-1; 9 nucleotides match TRBD1. Germline V gives CDR1 SGHNT, CDR2 YYREEE (reference sequence). Trimming at V came to 4 bases and at J to 7 bases, leaving 11 bases not matched to a gene. This CDR3 has 15 residues. The CDR3 DNA sequence: TGTGCCAGCAGCCCGGGGAACAGGGGGCTGGGTGAAGCTTTCTTT. Translation gives CASSPGNRGLGEAFF.

V is TRBV20-1 and J is TRBJ1-2; 8 bases line up with TRBD1. The CDR3 totals 16 residues. CDR1 and CDR2 (germline): DFQATT, SNEGSKA (reference sequence). The V segment lost 1 base and the J segment 3 bases; nucleotides outside the gene matches: 10. DNA of the CDR3: TGCAGTGCTAGAGCAACGTTGGGACAGGCTCACTATGGCTACACCTTC. It codes for CSARATLGQAHYGYTF.

This chain uses TRBV7-9 with TRBJ2-7, with no clear D. Germline-derived CDR1 and CDR2 are SEHNR and FQNEAQ (reference sequence). V shed 1 base and J shed 3 bases, with 10 bases lying between them. The CDR3 sequence is 14 residues long. This CDR3 is CASSLGAAGYEQYF. The CDR3, as DNA: TGTGCCAGCAGCTTAGGGGCAGCAGGCTACGAGCAGTACTTC.

The chain joins TRBV18 to TRBJ2-5; D is ambiguous. V was pared by 0 bases and J by 2 bases, with 7 bases between. CDR1 and CDR2 from the germline V gene are KGHSH and LQKENI. The CDR3 loop spans 14 amino acids. The CDR3 sequence: CASSPPLKQETQYF. As DNA, the CDR3 is TGTGCCAGCTCACCACCACTGAAACAAGAGACCCAGTACTTC.

Only a few counts were recorded for this clonotype. V usage is TRBV20-1 and J usage is TRBJ2-1, with D maybe TRBD2 (6 bases). V was pared by 8 bases and J by 3 bases, with 17 bases between. This CDR3 region has 14 residues. From germline, CDR1 is DFQATT and CDR2 SNEGSKA (reference sequence). DNA of the CDR3: TGCAGTCCCAGGGAGTCGGGGGTCTACAATGAGCAGTTCTTC. This translates into CSPRESGVYNEQFF.